This entry lists 22 T cell receptor beta chains sequenced from one sample in a study of T cells in Graves' hyperthyroidism and ophthalmopathy. Template material for amplifying TCR beta CDR3 regions consisted of RNA transcripts. The study used the HTBI primer set for a first-round RT-PCR of the TCR CDR3. TCRdb itself ran the multiplex PCR reads through MiXCR, one entry per CDR3 protein. The sample carries roughly 660,000 distinct CDR3 sequences, 17% recorded once. Specimen: blood. The receptors here all came from a man between 50 and 59 years old with Graves' hyperthyroidism.

The table lists this clonotype with many counts. The chain recombines TRBV28 with TRBJ1-2, with D perhaps TRBD1 (5 bases). The CDR3 covers 15 residues. Trimming stripped 1 base from V and 2 bases from J, with 11 bases between. From germline, CDR1 is MDHEN and CDR2 SYDVKM. Written as DNA, the CDR3 is TGTGCCAGCAGTTTATTGTATCCAGGGAACTATGGCTACACCTTC. Its translation: CASSLLYPGNYGYTF.

The table lists this clonotype with a few counts. This chain joins TRBV28 and TRBJ1-2, with 7 bases aligning to TRBD1. The ends lost 4 bases at V and 4 bases at J; junction bases unmatched: 15. Germline V gene lookup returns CDR1 MDHEN and CDR2 SYDVKM. There are 17 residues in the CDR3. The CDR3 DNA reads as TGTGCCAGCAGTTATGGGTCTTCGGGACAGAACCCCTATGGCTACACCTTC. The encoded protein is CASSYGSSGQNPYGYTF.

This clonotype came up a few times. The chain links TRBV12-3 or TRBV12-4 to TRBJ1-3; 9 nucleotides agree with TRBD1. The CDR3 is made up of 16 amino acids. The V gene end was trimmed by 5 bases and the J gene end by 1 base; junction bases not matched to a gene: 6. The CDR3 bases are TGTGCCAGCAGTCCGGGACAGGGAGTATCTGGAAACACCATATATTTT. Protein product: CASSPGQGVSGNTIYF.

This clonotype was picked up one time. The chain carries TRBV4-1 and TRBJ2-2; D not certain. CDR1 is MGHRA, CDR2 YSYEKL, per germline. Trimming stripped 1 base from V and 4 bases from J, with 16 bases between. The CDR3 extends over 17 amino acids. The CDR3 sequence: CASSQGSLGFGTGELFF. CDR3 nucleotides: TGCGCCAGCAGCCAAGGATCTTTGGGGTTTGGCACCGGGGAGCTGTTTTTT.

Many counts were recorded for this clonotype. The chain couples TRBV29-1 to TRBJ2-7; D is possibly TRBD2 (6 bases). The CDR3 length is 12 residues. Looked up from germline, CDR1 is SQVTM and CDR2 is ANQGSEA. V shed 1 base and J shed 4 bases, with 8 bases lying between them. This CDR3 reads CSVEVGTYEQYF. DNA of the CDR3: TGCAGCGTTGAAGTCGGGACTTACGAGCAGTACTTC.

The table lists this clonotype with a few counts. This chain links TRBV7-3 with TRBJ2-1; possibly TRBD1 or TRBD2 for D (6 bases each). V was clipped by 4 bases and J by 8 bases, with 15 bases between them. The CDR3 runs 14 residues. Germline V CDR1 and CDR2: SGHTA, FQGTGA. The CDR3 loop is CASSYGGRVDEQFF. The DNA of the CDR3 is TGTGCCAGCAGCTATGGGGGGCGCGTCGATGAGCAGTTCTTC.

This clonotype was counted only a few times. This chain connects TRBV3-1 to TRBJ1-4; no clear D. CDR3 size: 14 residues. Germline CDR1 reads LGHDT; CDR2 reads YNNKEL (reference sequence). The V and J ends lost 4 bases and 8 bases respectively, with 14 bases between them. The CDR3 sequence: CASSRRRDNEKLFF. DNA for the CDR3: TGTGCCAGCAGCCGACGACGTGACAACGAAAAACTGTTTTTT.

This clonotype occurred many times. The chain uses TRBV2 and TRBJ1-1, with TRBD1 matching over 7 bases. Germline CDR1 SNHLY, CDR2 FYNNEI. The CDR3 sequence is 14 residues long. The V segment lost 8 bases and the J segment 5 bases; nucleotides outside the gene matches: 11. DNA for the CDR3: TGTGCCAGCTCCGCACAGGGGTTGCAAACTGAAGCTTTCTTT. It encodes CASSAQGLQTEAFF.

The chain carries TRBV3-1 and TRBJ2-6; 9 nucleotides align to TRBD1. V shed 6 bases and J 0 bases; nucleotides not matched to a gene: 9. The CDR3 is made up of 18 amino acids. Per the germline V gene, CDR1 is LGHDT and CDR2 is YNNKEL (reference sequence). The CDR3 sequence: CASRPGTGTSSGANVLTF. In DNA form, the CDR3 reads TGTGCCAGCAGACCCGGGACAGGGACCAGCTCTGGGGCCAACGTCCTGACTTTC.

This clonotype was seen more than once but under ten times. This chain joins TRBV29-1 and TRBJ1-2, with TRBD1 matching 10 bases. Germline CDR1 is SQVTM and CDR2 is ANQGSEA. The CDR3 is made up of 12 amino acids. V lost 6 bases and J lost 6; bases outside the gene matches: 4. The CDR3 protein is CSVGDRGDGYTF. The CDR3 DNA is TGCAGCGTAGGGGACAGGGGAGATGGCTACACCTTC.

This clonotype was seen many times. This sequence joins TRBV2 and TRBJ2-1, with D perhaps assigned TRBD1 or TRBD2 (5 bases each). The CDR3 has 14 residues. V was shortened by 8 bases and J by 7 bases, with 18 bases between the two germline ends. Germline V gives CDR1 SNHLY, CDR2 FYNNEI. The CDR3 spells CASRNDGTRNEQFF. The CDR3 DNA follows: TGTGCCAGCCGGAATGACGGGACGCGGAATGAGCAGTTCTTC.

There are many counts of this clonotype. This sequence joins TRBV30 and TRBJ2-6; D gene unclear. The CDR3 has 14 residues. With 7 bases removed from V and 0 bases from J, the gap between germline ends came to 10 bases. Germline loops: CDR1 GTSNPN, CDR2 SVGIG (reference sequence). The CDR3 DNA reads TGTGCCTCCCTCCGGCCCTCTGGGGCCAACGTCCTGACTTTC. It yields the protein CASLRPSGANVLTF.

The V call is TRBV6-1, the J call TRBJ1-1; D is perhaps TRBD1 (5 bases). Germline CDR1 is MNHNS and CDR2 is SASEGT. The CDR3 has 16 amino acids. The germline V and J ends were trimmed by 8 bases and 1 base, with 20 bases remaining between them. The CDR3 is CASASGGGVGNTEAFF. The CDR3 DNA reads as TGTGCCAGCGCCAGTGGGGGAGGAGTAGGGAACACTGAAGCTTTCTTT.

This clonotype was seen repeatedly, ten times or more. This sequence joins TRBV7-2 and TRBJ1-1; D unresolved. The germline V gene has CDR1 SGHTA and CDR2 FQGNSA. The CDR3 has 14 residues. Trimming left V 2 bases short and J 4 bases short, with 11 bases between. CDR3 sequence (DNA): TGTGCCAGCAGCTTAATGGTGGGTTTCACTGAAGCTTTCTTT. This translates into CASSLMVGFTEAFF.

The chain joins TRBV9 to TRBJ2-3; D is possibly TRBD2 (6 bases). There are 15 residues in the CDR3. In germline, CDR1 is SGDLS, CDR2 YYNGEE. V lost 0 bases and J 2 bases, leaving 10 bases between the germline ends. CDR3 residues: CASSVEASATDTQYF. The CDR3 DNA follows: TGTGCCAGCAGCGTAGAGGCTAGCGCCACAGATACGCAGTATTTT.

This clonotype was seen repeatedly, ten times or more. V and J are TRBV28 and TRBJ2-7, with D possibly being TRBD1 (5 bases). The CDR3 sequence is 17 residues long. CDR1 and CDR2 (germline): MDHEN, SYDVKM. Trimming cost V 5 bases and J 0 bases, with 20 bases left between them. The DNA for the CDR3 is TGTGCCAGCAGTATACCATTCAGGGTGTTCGGCTCCTACGAGCAGTACTTC. Residues: CASSIPFRVFGSYEQYF.

This clonotype was observed many times. The chain joins TRBV20-1 to TRBJ1-1, with unresolved D. This CDR3 is built from 11 residues. Trimming took off 3 bases at V and 4 bases at J, with 6 bases between the two ends. The V gene's germline CDR1 is DFQATT and CDR2 SNEGSKA (reference sequence). The CDR3 sequence: CSARGLTEAFF. In nucleotides, the CDR3 is TGCAGTGCTAGGGGTCTCACTGAAGCTTTCTTT.

Note on this clonotype: This could be a read error, since a much larger clone is one nucleotide away. V is TRBV6-1 and J is TRBJ2-2, with D possibly matching TRBD2 (6 bases). V was shortened by 1 base and J by 3 bases, with 6 bases between the two germline ends. Germline V gene lookup returns CDR1 MNHNS and CDR2 SASEGT. The CDR3 consists of 14 residues. CDR3: CASSEGGDTGELFF. The CDR3, as DNA: TGTGCCAGCAGTGAAGGCGGGGACACCGGGGAGCTGTTTTTT.

The sample holds many counts of this clonotype. The chain recombines TRBV2 with TRBJ2-5; D is possibly TRBD1 (5 bases). V gave up 4 bases and J gave up 4 bases, with 10 bases separating them. CDR1 is SNHLY, CDR2 FYNNEI, per germline. This CDR3 has 13 residues. CDR3 protein: CASSVGVIETQYF. DNA for the CDR3: TGTGCCAGCAGTGTAGGGGTGATAGAGACCCAGTACTTC. Full variable domain (outside the CDR3, taken from reference TRBV2 and TRBJ2-5): EPEVTQTPSHQVTQMGQEVILRCVPISNHLYFYWYRQILGQKVEFLVSFYNNEISEKSEIFDDQFSVERPDGSNFTLKIRSTKLEDSAMYFCASSVGVIETQYFGPGTRLLVL.

V usage is TRBV7-9 and J usage is TRBJ2-7; D assignment may be TRBD1 or TRBD2 (5 bases each). Trimming removed 5 bases at V and 4 bases at J, with 18 bases between. The germline CDR1 and CDR2 sequences are SEHNR and FQNEAQ (reference sequence). The CDR3 extends over 15 amino acids. DNA for the CDR3: TGTGCCAGCAGCCGGGACCCTAAAGGGGTATACGAGCAGTACTTC. It yields the protein CASSRDPKGVYEQYF.

This clonotype has just a few counts. The chain combines TRBV18 with TRBJ2-7, with 12 bases identical to TRBD2. J was trimmed by 4 bases and V by 5 bases; bases with no gene match: 6. This CDR3 region has 15 residues. CDR1 is KGHSH, CDR2 LQKENI, per germline. The DNA for the CDR3 is TGTGCCAGCTCAACGACTAGCGGGAGAGGTTACGAGCAGTACTTC. Its protein is CASSTTSGRGYEQYF.

This clonotype was counted at least ten times. The chain recombines TRBV2 with TRBJ2-6, with TRBD1 matching 7 bases. Looked up from germline, CDR1 is SNHLY and CDR2 is FYNNEI. The CDR3 contains 14 residues. V was clipped by 11 bases and J by 4 bases; unmatched bases: 8. CDR3 in amino acids: CAGNRGTGANVLTF. The CDR3 DNA sequence: TGTGCCGGAAACAGGGGTACCGGGGCCAACGTCCTGACTTTC.